Following are 29 T cell receptor beta chains from one sample sequenced in a study of blood T cell repertoires in COVID-19. Measured with immunoSEQ multiplex PCR; TCRdb has only the in-frame clones, and not every one. Counted here are around 310,000 clones, roughly 90% occurring once; the ten biggest clones make up roughly 10%. Specimen: PBMCs or T cells enriched from blood (not recorded which). The receptors here all came from a woman younger than 45 who had recovered from COVID-19.

The CDR3 is CATSRDDFDVRIYGYTF. CDR3 coding DNA: TGTGCCACCAGCAGAGATGACTTTGACGTAAGGATCTATGGCTACACCTTC. The chain couples TRBV15 to TRBJ1-2; no clear D. This CDR3 region has 17 residues. Germline values: CDR1 LNHNV, CDR2 YYDKDF (reference sequence). Deletions cut 0 bases from V and 4 bases from J, with 18 bases between.

This chain uses TRBV2 with TRBJ2-1; 9 nucleotides line up with TRBD2. Germline V gene lookup returns CDR1 SNHLY and CDR2 FYNNEI. The CDR3 is made up of 15 amino acids. The V gene end was trimmed by 8 bases and the J gene end by 9 bases; junction bases not matched to a gene: 14. The CDR3 bases are TGTGCCAGCCGGGGGGGTAGCGGGAGTTTCAGTGAGCAGTTCTTC. It codes for CASRGGSGSFSEQFF.

This chain uses TRBV6-2 or TRBV6-3 with TRBJ1-5; 8 nucleotides line up with TRBD1. Germline CDR1 MNHEY, CDR2 SVGEGT. CDR3 length: 15 amino acids. With 2 bases clipped from V and 7 bases from J, the junction kept 7 bases outside the gene matches. The CDR3 region has the DNA TGTGCCAGCAGTTACCTTAGGACAGGGACCCAGCCCCAGCATTTT. This codes for CASSYLRTGTQPQHF.

The rearrangement links TRBV2 to TRBJ2-7, with TRBD1 matching 8 bases. This CDR3 region has 14 residues. V was pared by 4 bases and J by 5 bases, with 7 bases of the junction left unmatched. The germline CDR1 and CDR2 sequences are SNHLY and FYNNEI. The CDR3: CASSADRVLDEQYF. CDR3 in DNA: TGTGCCAGCAGTGCGGACAGGGTTCTCGACGAGCAGTACTTC.

The V gene is TRBV19, the J gene TRBJ2-1; tentatively, D is TRBD1 (5 bases). This CDR3 is 12 amino acids long. CDR1 is LNHDA and CDR2 is SQIVND in the germline V gene (reference sequence). With 7 bases removed from V and 8 bases from J, the gap between germline ends came to 12 bases. In nucleotides, the CDR3 is TGTGCCAGTACGGATGGGGCTTATGAGCAGTTCTTC. Protein: CASTDGAYEQFF.

In this sample, this clone turned up once. CDR3 region: CASSPWDRGQNEKLFF. In nucleotides, the CDR3 is TGTGCCAGCTCACCATGGGACAGGGGTCAGAATGAAAAACTGTTTTTT. This rearrangement joins TRBV18 to TRBJ1-4; TRBD1 matches 10 bases. Trimming took 2 bases from V and 5 from J; bases not matched to a gene: 5. The germline V gene has CDR1 KGHSH and CDR2 LQKENI. The CDR3 loop spans 16 amino acids.

The sample holds a few counts of this clone. The chain joins TRBV19 to TRBJ2-7; 8 nucleotides align to TRBD1. CDR1 is LNHDA and CDR2 is SQIVND in the germline V gene (reference sequence). This CDR3 is built from 14 residues. V dropped 5 bases and J dropped 4; count of bases not matched to a gene: 7. The CDR3 protein is CASSPGGATYEQYF. In DNA form, the CDR3 reads TGTGCCAGTAGTCCAGGGGGCGCGACTTACGAGCAGTACTTC.

A few counts support this clone. The chain combines TRBV27 with TRBJ1-6; D remains ambiguous. Germline V lookup: CDR1 MNHEY, CDR2 SMNVEV (reference sequence). This CDR3 is 13 amino acids long. The V and J ends lost 7 bases and 6 bases respectively, with 10 bases between them. CDR3 in DNA: TGTGCCAGCACGCGGGATCTTAATTCACCCCTCCACTTT. This codes for CASTRDLNSPLHF.

V and J are TRBV11-2 and TRBJ2-2, with D tentatively TRBD2 (6 bases). Trimming removed 2 bases at V and 6 bases at J, with 16 bases between. The CDR3 is 16 residues long. Germline assignment: CDR1 SGHAT and CDR2 FQNNGV. The chain's CDR3 is CASSLLRGRTSGELFF. The CDR3, as DNA: TGTGCCAGCAGCTTACTGAGAGGGAGGACGTCCGGGGAGCTGTTTTTT.

This clone came up once. V and J are TRBV5-1 and TRBJ2-2, with D possibly TRBD1 on 6 matching bases. In germline, CDR1 is SGHRS, CDR2 YFSETQ. Trimming pared 4 bases from V and 0 bases from J, leaving 13 bases between. This CDR3 is 16 amino acids long. This chain's CDR3 is CASSLSGTPNTGELFF. CDR3 coding DNA: TGCGCCAGCAGCCTTTCCGGGACACCGAACACCGGGGAGCTGTTTTTT.

The chain recombines TRBV9 with TRBJ2-3; 9 nucleotides agree with TRBD2. This CDR3 has 19 residues. The J segment lost 6 bases and the V segment lost 3 bases, leaving 20 bases of the junction unmatched. Germline V gives CDR1 SGDLS, CDR2 YYNGEE. The CDR3 here is CASSGQGKGIAGVPDTQYF. CDR3 coding DNA: TGTGCCAGCAGCGGACAGGGTAAGGGGATAGCGGGAGTCCCGGATACGCAGTATTTT.

The chain joins TRBV13 to TRBJ2-1, with D perhaps TRBD2 (5 bases). Germline CDR1 and CDR2: PRHDT and FYEKMQ (reference sequence). CDR3 length equals 17 residues. Trimming stripped 5 bases from V and 0 bases from J, with 17 bases between. The CDR3 loop is CASSRLNSRSSYNEQFF. DNA of the CDR3: TGTGCCAGCAGCCGACTAAATAGCAGGAGCTCCTACAATGAGCAGTTCTTC.

V gene TRBV19 combines with J gene TRBJ2-7, with 8 bases fitting TRBD2. The CDR3 is 19 amino acids. Losses at the gene ends were 5 bases for V and 3 bases for J; bases not matched to a gene: 21. The germline gives CDR1 LNHDA, CDR2 SQIVND (reference sequence). The CDR3 DNA reads as TGTGCCAGTAGTCCAAACCAGCCTCCTAGCGGGCGAGGGGGCTACGAGCAGTACTTC. This translates into CASSPNQPPSGRGGYEQYF.

The chain couples TRBV28 to TRBJ1-1; D unresolved. The CDR3 is made up of 15 amino acids. Germline CDR1 MDHEN, CDR2 SYDVKM. V gave up 2 bases and J gave up 0 bases, with 10 bases separating them. CDR3 nucleotide sequence: TGTGCCAGCAGTTTACAGTACAGTTTGAACACTGAAGCTTTCTTT. As protein: CASSLQYSLNTEAFF.

Only a few counts were recorded for this clone. The chain links TRBV19 to TRBJ2-3, with TRBD1 identical over 12 bases. The germline V gene encodes CDR1 LNHDA and CDR2 SQIVND (reference sequence). V dropped 4 bases and J dropped 5; count of bases not matched to a gene: 10. This CDR3 is built from 17 residues. CDR3 in amino acids: CASSSDRDRGLEDTQYF. DNA for the CDR3: TGTGCCAGTAGTAGCGACCGGGACAGGGGGCTGGAAGATACGCAGTATTTT.

CDR3 DNA sequence: TGCGCCAGCAGCCATAGGTGGCGGGAGATATTCCACGAGCAGTACTTC. As protein: CASSHRWREIFHEQYF. V gene TRBV4-1 combines with J gene TRBJ2-7; TRBD2 matches 7 bases. V was pared by 3 bases and J by 5 bases, with 13 bases of the junction left unmatched. This CDR3 has 16 amino acids. Germline CDR1 is MGHRA and CDR2 is YSYEKL.

CDR3 in DNA: TGTGCCAGCAGGCGCAGCGGGGTAGCCGGCACAGATACGCAGTATTTT. Protein: CASRRSGVAGTDTQYF. The rearrangement links TRBV7-6 to TRBJ2-3; 7 positions match TRBD2. The V gene end was trimmed by 6 bases and the J gene end by 1 base; junction bases not matched to a gene: 10. The CDR3 spans 16 residues. Germline CDR1 reads SGHVS; CDR2 reads FNYEAQ.

V is TRBV7-2 and J is TRBJ2-3; D gene ambiguous. In germline, CDR1 is SGHTA, CDR2 FQGNSA. Trimming removed 3 bases at V and 0 bases at J, with 16 bases between. This CDR3 has 17 residues. The CDR3 DNA reads as TGTGCCAGCAGCTTCTACACCGAGGCTACAAGCACAGATACGCAGTATTTT. Protein sequence: CASSFYTEATSTDTQYF.

V usage is TRBV7-6 and J usage is TRBJ2-1, with TRBD1 as a possible D gene (6 bases). This CDR3 region has 13 residues. From germline, CDR1 is SGHVS and CDR2 FNYEAQ. V lost 2 bases and J lost 9, with 11 bases in between. DNA of the CDR3: TGTGCCAGCAGCTTACCACAGGGTGTTGAGCAGTTCTTC. Amino acids: CASSLPQGVEQFF.

The J gene is TRBJ2-6, the V gene TRBV29-1, with unresolved D. V was pared by 6 bases and J by 0 bases, with 15 bases between. This CDR3 comprises 16 residues. Germline V CDR1 and CDR2: SQVTM, ANQGSEA. In nucleotides, the CDR3 is TGCAGCGTACATGAACCCGGGTCCTCTGGGGCCAACGTCCTGACTTTC. This translates into CSVHEPGSSGANVLTF.

This chain connects TRBV6-5 to TRBJ1-1, with TRBD1 matching 7 bases. The CDR3 covers 15 residues. The V gene end was trimmed by 5 bases and the J gene end by 2 bases; junction bases not matched to a gene: 8. Germline values: CDR1 MNHEY, CDR2 SVGAGI. CDR3 protein: CASSPLGQLNTEAFF. The CDR3 nucleotides read TGTGCCAGCAGTCCACTGGGACAGCTTAACACTGAAGCTTTCTTT.

V is TRBV4-3 and J is TRBJ2-7; 9 nucleotides align to TRBD2. This CDR3 is 17 amino acids long. Germline-derived CDR1 and CDR2 are LGHNA and YSLEER. V was clipped by 3 bases and J by 0 bases; unmatched bases: 9. The chain's CDR3 is CASSQSRTSGHSYEQYF. CDR3 bases: TGCGCCAGCAGCCAGAGCAGAACTAGCGGGCACTCCTACGAGCAGTACTTC.

This chain links TRBV11-3 with TRBJ2-1; 8 nucleotides match TRBD2. The V gene end was trimmed by 0 bases and the J gene end by 8 bases; junction bases not matched to a gene: 9. From germline, CDR1 is SGHNT and CDR2 YENEEA. The CDR3 runs 16 residues. This CDR3 is CASSLDLPAGADEQFF. CDR3 DNA: TGTGCCAGCAGCTTAGACCTCCCAGCGGGAGCGGATGAGCAGTTCTTC. The full variable domain, completed using reference TRBV11-3 and TRBJ2-1, is EAGVVQSPRYKIIEKKQPVAFWCNPISGHNTLYWYLQNLGQGPELLIRYENEEAVDDSQLPKDRFSAERLKGVDSTLKIQPAELGDSAVYLCASSLDLPAGADEQFFGPGTRLTVL.

In its sample, this clone was seen once. The rearrangement joins TRBV20-1 to TRBJ1-1; no firm D call. CDR1 DFQATT and CDR2 SNEGSKA come from the germline V gene (reference sequence). Trimming took off 0 bases at V and 8 bases at J, with 7 bases between the two ends. The CDR3 spans 11 residues. CDR3 region: CSARDYGEAFF. CDR3 DNA sequence: TGCAGTGCTAGAGATTATGGCGAAGCTTTCTTT.

The chain combines TRBV2 with TRBJ1-1, with D possibly being TRBD1 (5 bases). The ends were cut back, 2 bases at V and 4 bases at J, with 11 bases in the middle. This CDR3 region has 14 residues. CDR1 is SNHLY and CDR2 is FYNNEI in the germline V gene. Written as DNA, the CDR3 is TGTGCCAGCAGTGAACAGGGTCTGGCCACTGAAGCTTTCTTT. Protein: CASSEQGLATEAFF.

The chain combines TRBV19 with TRBJ2-5; 10 bases are a match to TRBD2. The CDR3 sequence is 16 residues long. Trimming at V came to 9 bases and at J to 4 bases, leaving 14 bases not matched to a gene. Germline V gives CDR1 LNHDA, CDR2 SQIVND (reference sequence). CDR3: CARYQSQSGRGETQYF. CDR3 DNA sequence: TGTGCCAGATACCAATCCCAAAGCGGGAGGGGAGAGACCCAGTACTTC. Using reference TRBV19 and TRBJ2-5 for the parts outside the CDR3, the full variable domain is DGGITQSPKYLFRKEGQNVTLSCEQNLNHDAMYWYRQDPGQGLRLIYYSQIVNDFQKGDIAEGYSVSREKKESFPLTVTSAQKNPTAFYLCARYQSQSGRGETQYFGPGTRLLVL.

This clone showed up just once. CDR3 DNA: TGTGCCAGCAGCGTAGTTGAGGTGGGAGGGTTGTACGAGCAGTACTTC. This gives the protein CASSVVEVGGLYEQYF. This chain links TRBV9 with TRBJ2-7, with 7 bases lining up with TRBD2. The germline CDR1 and CDR2 sequences are SGDLS and YYNGEE. The trim removed 0 bases at V and 4 bases at J, leaving 10 bases unmatched. This CDR3 has 16 amino acids.

V usage is TRBV10-2 and J usage is TRBJ2-3; no clear D. This CDR3 is built from 14 residues. From germline, CDR1 is WSHSY and CDR2 SAAADI. Between the trimmed V and J ends, which lost 7 bases and 0 bases, there was a span of 11 bases. The CDR3 spells CASTVRFSTDTQYF. CDR3 coding DNA: TGCGCCAGCACCGTCAGGTTTAGCACAGATACGCAGTATTTT.

The chain uses TRBV7-9 and TRBJ2-3; 13 bases match TRBD2. The CDR3 runs to 18 residues. The trim removed 2 bases at V and 0 bases at J, leaving 5 bases unmatched. Per germline, CDR1 SEHNR and CDR2 FQNEAQ (reference sequence). This CDR3 is CASSLWTSGRPSTDTQYF. The CDR3 region has the DNA TGTGCCAGCAGCTTATGGACTAGCGGGAGACCCAGCACAGATACGCAGTATTTT.